The clone carrying this T cell receptor beta chain was counted a few times. This entry belongs to a study of response to subunit inactivated influenza vaccine. TCRdb reprocessed the RT-PCR reads via MiXCR and lists one record per CDR3 protein. Counted here are 650,000 or so distinct CDR3 sequences, about 14% occurring once; the ten biggest clones make up approximately 7.6%. The germline V gene has CDR1 SGHVS and CDR2 FQNEAQ. The CDR3 is 13 residues long. Deletions cut 5 bases from V and 7 bases from J, with 12 bases between. The clonotype comes from a man aged 45-60 years who received an inactivated influenza vaccine. The material sequenced was PBMCs from blood, taken 14 days before vaccination. The genes are TRBV7-8 and TRBJ2-1; D is perhaps TRBD2 (5 bases). The CDR3 is CASSQESGNEQFF. For the CDR3, the DNA is TGTGCCAGCAGCCAGGAGTCGGGGAATGAGCAGTTCTTC.